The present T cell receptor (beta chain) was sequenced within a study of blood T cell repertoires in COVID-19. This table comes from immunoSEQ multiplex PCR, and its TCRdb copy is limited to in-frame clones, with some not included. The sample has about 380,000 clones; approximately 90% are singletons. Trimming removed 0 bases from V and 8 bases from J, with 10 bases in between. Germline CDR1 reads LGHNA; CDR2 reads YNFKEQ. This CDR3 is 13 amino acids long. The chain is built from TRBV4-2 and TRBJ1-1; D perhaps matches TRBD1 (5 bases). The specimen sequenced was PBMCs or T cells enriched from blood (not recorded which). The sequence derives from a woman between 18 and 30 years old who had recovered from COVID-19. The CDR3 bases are TGTGCCAGCAGCCAAGAAGTCCAGGGCGAAGCTTTCTTT. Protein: CASSQEVQGEAFF.